This TCR beta chain was captured in a study of T cell responses to AZD1222 COVID-19 vaccine. Study summary: It was second doses at about 4 or about 12 weeks that were pooled. Study outcomes and limitations: It should be noted that donors were predominantly white British and more often female, and clonal diversity was possibly underestimated. Seropositivity was recorded at baseline in only a handful of AZD1222 recipients. Along spike, vaccine-associated CD4 TCRs were found throughout, with dominance at 160-218 and 743-854.

Repertoires were generated with immunoSEQ multiplex PCR, while TCRdb's copy carries only in-frame clones and drops some. The table has more than 90,000 clones, approximately 90% seen once. The CDR3 runs to 16 residues. The germline V gene encodes CDR1 SGHNT and CDR2 YYREEE (reference sequence). Trimming stripped 1 base from V and 0 bases from J, with 11 bases between. For this clone: The antigen is not known.

The V gene is TRBV5-4, the J gene TRBJ1-3; D unclear. The TCR originated in an adult in good health. This specimen consisted of peripheral blood, obtained on day 0 of AZD1222 vaccination. CDR3 sequence reads: CASSLMGTFSGNTIYF. CDR3 in DNA: TGTGCCAGCAGCTTGATGGGAACCTTCTCTGGAAACACCATATATTTT. The whole variable domain, filled in from reference TRBV5-4 and TRBJ1-3, reads ETGVTQSPTHLIKTRGQQVTLRCSSQSGHNTVSWYQQALGQGPQFIFQYYREEENGRGNFPPRFSGLQFPNYSSELNVNALELDDSALYLCASSLMGTFSGNTIYFGEGSWLTVV.